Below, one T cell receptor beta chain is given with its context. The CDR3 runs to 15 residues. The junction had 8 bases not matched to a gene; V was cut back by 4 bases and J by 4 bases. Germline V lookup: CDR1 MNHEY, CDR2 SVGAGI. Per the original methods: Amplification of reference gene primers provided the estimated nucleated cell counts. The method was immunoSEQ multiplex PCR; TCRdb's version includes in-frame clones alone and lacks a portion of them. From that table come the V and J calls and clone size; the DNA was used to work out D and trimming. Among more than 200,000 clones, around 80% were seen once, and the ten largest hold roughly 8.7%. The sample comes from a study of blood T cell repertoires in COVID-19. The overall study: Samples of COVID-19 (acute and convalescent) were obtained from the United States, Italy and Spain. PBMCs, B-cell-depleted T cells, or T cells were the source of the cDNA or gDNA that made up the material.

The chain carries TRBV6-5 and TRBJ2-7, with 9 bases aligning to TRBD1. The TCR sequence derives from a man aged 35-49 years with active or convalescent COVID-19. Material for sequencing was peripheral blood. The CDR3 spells CASSFSGTGTYEQYF. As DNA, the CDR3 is TGTGCCAGCAGTTTCTCCGGGACAGGGACATACGAGCAGTACTTC.